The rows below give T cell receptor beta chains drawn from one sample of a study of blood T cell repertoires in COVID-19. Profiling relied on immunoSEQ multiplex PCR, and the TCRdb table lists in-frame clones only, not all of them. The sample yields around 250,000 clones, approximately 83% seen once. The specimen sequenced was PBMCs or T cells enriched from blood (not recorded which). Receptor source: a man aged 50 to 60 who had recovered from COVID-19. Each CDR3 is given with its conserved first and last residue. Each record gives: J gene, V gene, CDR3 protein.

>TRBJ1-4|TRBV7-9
CASSPSTNEKLFF
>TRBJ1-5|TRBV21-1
CASSKSRSVKVDGTFTVGNQPQHF
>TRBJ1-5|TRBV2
CASSEMATGAYSNQPQHF
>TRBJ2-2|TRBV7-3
CASRRGGQANTGELFF
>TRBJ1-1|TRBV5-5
CASKSWGGSVRPEAFF
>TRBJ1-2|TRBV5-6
CASSQDQKGYTF
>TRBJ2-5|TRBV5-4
CATGTTIQETQYF
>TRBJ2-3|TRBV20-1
CSASTSGRAATDTQYF
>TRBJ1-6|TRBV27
CASSSARGWNSPLHF
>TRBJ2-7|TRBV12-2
CASRLAFQLYEQYF
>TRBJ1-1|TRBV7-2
CASSLGAEDTEAFF
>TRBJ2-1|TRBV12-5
CASGLDTGTGSNEQFF
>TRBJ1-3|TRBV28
CASSSAGVNTIYF
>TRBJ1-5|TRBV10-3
CAISVASNQPQHF